One sample yielded the 31 T cell receptor beta chains listed below, sequenced in a study of T-cell memory formation after mild COVID-19. TCRdb reprocessed the 5' RACE reads via MiXCR and lists one record per CDR3 protein. This table has around 320,000 distinct CDR3 sequences, approximately 15% appearing once. The sample consisted of PBMCs or a T cell subset sorted from them (not recorded which). The source of these receptors is a man aged 18 to 30 who had mild COVID-19 (a few samples of this study predate the infection). Cell type and time point are not known.

This clonotype was counted at least ten times. The V gene is TRBV7-2, the J gene TRBJ2-3; D is uncertain. CDR3 length: 16 residues. Trimming cost V 5 bases and J 2 bases, with 17 bases left between them. CDR1 SGHTA and CDR2 FQGNSA come from the germline V gene. The CDR3 bases are TGTGCCAGCAGCCCCCTTCTCTGGGATACCACAGATACGCAGTATTTT. It translates to CASSPLLWDTTDTQYF.

This clonotype has only a few counts. The chain carries TRBV7-9 and TRBJ2-7, with TRBD1 matching 8 bases. Losses at the gene ends were 1 base for V and 3 bases for J; bases not matched to a gene: 5. The CDR3 is made up of 15 amino acids. CDR1 and CDR2 from the germline V gene are SEHNR and FQNEAQ (reference sequence). The CDR3: CASSLGGQGFYEQYF. The CDR3 nucleotides read TGTGCCAGCAGCTTAGGAGGACAGGGCTTCTACGAGCAGTACTTC.

The J gene is TRBJ2-3, the V gene TRBV5-1; D possibly corresponds to TRBD2 (5 bases). Trimming stripped 3 bases from V and 6 bases from J, with 17 bases between. Germline V gene data show CDR1 as SGHRS and CDR2 as YFSETQ. This CDR3 contains 15 residues. The CDR3 coding sequence is TGCGCCAGCAGCTCCCCGGGGTTTACTGTGGATACGCAGTATTTT. It yields the protein CASSSPGFTVDTQYF.

This chain links TRBV5-1 with TRBJ2-1; D not resolved. From germline, CDR1 is SGHRS and CDR2 YFSETQ. CDR3 length equals 12 residues. Trimming left V 4 bases short and J 10 bases short, with 12 bases between. Here the CDR3 reads CASSVNLGEQFF. DNA of the CDR3: TGCGCCAGCAGCGTTAACCTGGGGGAGCAGTTCTTC.

This clonotype appeared many times. This chain joins TRBV7-2 and TRBJ1-6, with D hard to call. Germline values: CDR1 SGHTA, CDR2 FQGNSA. V was trimmed by 2 bases and J by 12 bases, leaving 14 bases between them. CDR3 size: 14 residues. The CDR3 loop reads CASSLRGRLGPLHF. The CDR3 DNA is TGTGCCAGCAGCTTACGAGGGCGGTTGGGACCCCTCCACTTT.

The chain uses TRBV7-2 and TRBJ1-5, with D unresolved. V lost 5 bases, J lost 3 bases, and 8 bases lay in between. Per the germline V gene, CDR1 is SGHTA and CDR2 is FQGNSA. The CDR3 consists of 13 residues. CDR3 DNA: TGTGCCAGCAGCCGGGGTACCAATCAGCCCCAGCATTTT. It yields the protein CASSRGTNQPQHF.

V and J are TRBV10-3 and TRBJ2-2; no firm D call. The germline gives CDR1 ENHRY, CDR2 SYGVKD. The CDR3 has 16 residues. With 0 bases removed from V and 5 bases from J, the gap between germline ends came to 13 bases. CDR3 protein: CAISESTHSWTGELFF. The DNA for the CDR3 is TGTGCCATCAGTGAGTCGACACACAGTTGGACCGGGGAGCTGTTTTTT.

There are a few counts of this clonotype. This chain uses TRBV6-2 or TRBV6-3 with TRBJ2-3, with 12 bases matching TRBD2. Trimming cost V 2 bases and J 4 bases; bases outside gene matches: 7. CDR3 length equals 17 residues. Germline lookup yields CDR1 MNHEY and CDR2 SVGEGT. CDR3 protein: CASSYRPLAGGADTQYF. The CDR3 DNA is TGTGCCAGCAGTTACCGACCACTAGCGGGGGGAGCAGATACGCAGTATTTT.

This clonotype occurred a few times. The chain uses TRBV7-9 and TRBJ2-1; D is uncertain. CDR3 size: 14 residues. CDR1 is SEHNR, CDR2 FQNEAQ, per germline (reference sequence). Deletions cut 7 bases from V and 0 bases from J, with 10 bases between. For the CDR3, the DNA is TGTGCCAGCACCCCGGCTAGCTCCTACAATGAGCAGTTCTTC. This encodes CASTPASSYNEQFF. Variable domain in full (rest from reference TRBV7-9 and TRBJ2-1): DTGVSQNPRHKITKRGQNVTFRCDPISEHNRLYWYRQTLGQGPEFLTYFQNEAQLEKSRLLSDRFSAERPKGSFSTLEIQRTEQGDSAMYLCASTPASSYNEQFFGPGTRLTVL.

The chain is built from TRBV5-1 and TRBJ1-6; D remains ambiguous. Germline-derived CDR1 and CDR2 are SGHRS and YFSETQ. V was shortened by 1 base and J by 7 bases, with 12 bases between the two germline ends. This CDR3 is built from 15 residues. CDR3 region: CASSLSGGQNSPLHF. The DNA for the CDR3 is TGCGCCAGCAGCTTGAGTGGCGGGCAAAATTCACCCCTCCACTTT.

The J gene is TRBJ2-7, the V gene TRBV12-3 or TRBV12-4, with D perhaps TRBD1 or TRBD2 (5 bases each). CDR3 length equals 15 residues. Trimming removed 5 bases at V and 4 bases at J, with 18 bases between. This CDR3 reads CASSAPGRLDYEQYF. In nucleotides, the CDR3 is TGTGCCAGCAGTGCTCCGGGACGGTTAGATTACGAGCAGTACTTC.

This clonotype was observed a few times. V and J are TRBV7-9 and TRBJ2-2, with a weak D call TRBD2 (5 bases). Deletions cut 5 bases from V and 13 bases from J, with 20 bases between. The germline V gene has CDR1 SEHNR and CDR2 FQNEAQ (reference sequence). The CDR3 has 14 amino acids. CDR3 sequence reads: CASSRPDRGVVLFF. The CDR3 DNA is TGTGCCAGCAGCCGCCCGGACCGGGGAGTAGTGCTGTTTTTT.

The chain is built from TRBV20-1 and TRBJ1-4; TRBD1 is a possible D gene (5 bases). V lost 6 bases, J lost 0 bases, and 20 bases lay in between. The germline V gene encodes CDR1 DFQATT and CDR2 SNEGSKA (reference sequence). There are 17 residues in the CDR3. CDR3 in DNA: TGCAGTGCCATCCGGGACGGAATTTTTGCAACTAATGAAAAACTGTTTTTT. Protein product: CSAIRDGIFATNEKLFF.

The chain employs TRBV21-1 and TRBJ1-5. TRBV21-1 is labeled a pseudogene. The CDR3 has 14 amino acids. The CDR3 region has the DNA TGTGCCAGCAGCCCTATGGTCGGCAATCAGCCCCAGCATTTT. This encodes CASSPMVGNQPQHF.

This clonotype was seen a handful of times. The CDR3 bases are TGTGCCAGCGGGGCTGGGGGGGCGTCTGGAAACACCATATATTTT. This encodes CASGAGGASGNTIYF. The gene calls are TRBV7-8 and TRBJ1-3; possible D gene TRBD1, 6 bases. Trimming shortened V by 8 bases and J by 1 base, and 15 bases separated the two germline ends. Germline CDR1 SGHVS, CDR2 FQNEAQ. The CDR3 has 15 amino acids.

A few counts support this clonotype. The gene calls are TRBV18 and TRBJ2-1; D is perhaps TRBD2 (5 bases). Per germline, CDR1 KGHSH and CDR2 LQKENI. This CDR3 has 13 amino acids. The germline V and J ends were trimmed by 0 bases and 9 bases, with 9 bases remaining between them. The CDR3 loop reads CASSPPAGVEQFF. The DNA for the CDR3 is TGTGCCAGCTCACCACCTGCGGGCGTTGAGCAGTTCTTC. The full variable domain, with the rest looked up from reference TRBV18 and TRBJ2-1, is NAGVMQNPRHLVRRRGQEARLRCSPMKGHSHVYWYRQLPEEGLKFMVYLQKENIIDESGMPKERFSAEFPKEGPSILRIQQVVRGDSAAYFCASSPPAGVEQFFGPGTRLTVL.

This clonotype came up a few times. This sequence joins TRBV9 and TRBJ2-7; possible D gene TRBD2, 6 bases. This CDR3 comprises 13 residues. Germline V gene lookup returns CDR1 SGDLS and CDR2 YYNGEE. V lost 3 bases and J 1 base, leaving 8 bases between the germline ends. CDR3 DNA: TGTGCCAGCAGCGAGGGGACTTCCTACGAGCAGTACTTC. Amino acids: CASSEGTSYEQYF.

The chain couples TRBV5-6 to TRBJ1-2, with TRBD1 as a possible D gene (5 bases). Germline V gene lookup returns CDR1 SGHDT and CDR2 YYEEEE. There are 15 residues in the CDR3. Trimming took off 3 bases at V and 6 bases at J, with 18 bases between the two ends. The CDR3 region is CASSSASGTYHGYTF. In DNA, the CDR3 is TGTGCCAGCAGCTCGGCTTCCGGGACTTACCATGGCTACACCTTC.

The chain joins TRBV6-6 to TRBJ1-5; TRBD1 aligns across 7 bases. After removal of 8 bases from V and 5 bases from J, the junction contained 3 bases not matched to a gene. Per germline, CDR1 MNHNY and CDR2 SVGAGI (reference sequence). The CDR3 is 12 residues long. CDR3 sequence reads: CASPRGYQPQHF. CDR3 in DNA: TGTGCCAGCCCCAGGGGGTATCAGCCCCAGCATTTT.

As to this clonotype: A much larger clone differs by one base, so this may be a read error. The V and J genes are TRBV4-1 and TRBJ1-1; D gene ambiguous. Germline CDR1 MGHRA, CDR2 YSYEKL. This CDR3 comprises 14 residues. For the CDR3, the DNA is TGCGACAGCAGCCTAAGGACTCTGGGCACTGAAGCTTTCTTT. This encodes CDSSLRTLGTEAFF.

V gene TRBV4-3 combines with J gene TRBJ2-3; 7 bases agree with TRBD2. CDR3 size: 15 residues. With 1 base clipped from V and 5 bases from J, the junction kept 6 bases outside the gene matches. CDR1 is LGHNA, CDR2 YSLEER, per germline. The CDR3 nucleotides are TGCGCCAGCAGCCAAGCGGCGGGGGTAGGAGATACGCAGTATTTT. Protein sequence: CASSQAAGVGDTQYF.

In its sample, this clonotype was seen many times. The chain links TRBV12-3 or TRBV12-4 to TRBJ1-4; 7 bases agree with TRBD1. The length of the CDR3 is 14 residues. J lost 4 bases, V lost 6 bases, and 5 bases had no gene match. The CDR3 DNA follows: TGTGCCAGCAGCCGACGACAGGGTAATGAAAAACTGTTTTTT. Amino acids: CASSRRQGNEKLFF.

This clonotype was seen many times. The V gene is TRBV27, the J gene TRBJ2-2; D not certain. There are 14 residues in the CDR3. Germline V lookup: CDR1 MNHEY, CDR2 SMNVEV (reference sequence). Deletions cut 5 bases from V and 2 bases from J, with 9 bases between. CDR3 loop: CASSTSQNTGELFF. CDR3 nucleotides: TGTGCCAGCAGTACGTCACAAAACACCGGGGAGCTGTTTTTT.

This sequence joins TRBV6-5 and TRBJ1-5; D unclear. Germline CDR1 reads MNHEY; CDR2 reads SVGAGI. CDR3 size: 13 residues. Trimming took off 8 bases at V and 7 bases at J, with 15 bases between the two ends. The CDR3 sequence is CASCPFLGQPQHF. CDR3 nucleotide sequence: TGTGCCAGCTGCCCCTTCTTAGGGCAGCCCCAGCATTTT.

This clonotype was observed a single time. V is TRBV29-1 and J is TRBJ1-1; possible D gene TRBD1, 5 bases. Germline loops: CDR1 SQVTM, CDR2 ANQGSEA. The CDR3 sequence is 14 residues long. This CDR3 reads CTATGTHPGTEAFF. CDR3 coding DNA: TGCACGGCGACGGGGACCCACCCGGGCACTGAAGCTTTCTTT. Using reference TRBV29-1 and TRBJ1-1 for the parts outside the CDR3, the full variable domain is SAVISQKPSRDICQRGTSLTIQCQVDSQVTMMFWYRQQPGQSLTLIATANQGSEATYESGFVIDKFPISRPNLTFSTLTVSNMSPEDSSIYLCTATGTHPGTEAFFGQGTRLTVV.

This clonotype was detected a few times. The chain joins TRBV11-2 to TRBJ2-4; TRBD2 matches at 8 bases. The junction had 13 bases not matched to a gene; V was cut back by 5 bases and J by 4 bases. Germline CDR1 reads SGHAT; CDR2 reads FQNNGV. This CDR3 region has 17 residues. This chain's CDR3 is CASSRRGGWERKNIQYF. The DNA for the CDR3 is TGTGCCAGCAGCCGCCGGGGGGGCTGGGAGAGGAAAAACATTCAGTACTTC.

V usage is TRBV6-2 or TRBV6-3 and J usage is TRBJ2-7, with 9 bases matching TRBD1. V trimming: 6 bases; J trimming: 2 bases; junction bases outside the gene matches: 8. The length of the CDR3 is 15 residues. Per the germline V gene, CDR1 is MNHEY and CDR2 is SVGEGT. The CDR3 spells CASRDPGQGAYEQYF. In DNA form, the CDR3 reads TGTGCCAGCAGGGATCCGGGACAGGGAGCCTACGAGCAGTACTTC.

This clonotype was recorded a few times. V usage is TRBV7-9 and J usage is TRBJ2-7; 10 positions match TRBD1. V dropped 5 bases and J dropped 5; count of bases not matched to a gene: 6. The CDR3 is 14 residues long. The germline CDR1 and CDR2 sequences are SEHNR and FQNEAQ (reference sequence). CDR3 protein: CASSPRQGAHEQYF. The CDR3 nucleotides read TGTGCCAGCAGCCCCCGACAGGGGGCCCACGAGCAGTACTTC.

This clonotype has a handful of counts. CDR3 in DNA: TGTGCCAGCTCCGGGACTGCGGCCGCCTATGGCTACACCTTC. Protein sequence: CASSGTAAAYGYTF. V and J are TRBV30 and TRBJ1-2; TRBD1 might be the D (5 bases). The germline V gene has CDR1 GTSNPN and CDR2 SVGIG (reference sequence). V was trimmed by 8 bases and J by 4 bases, leaving 20 bases between them. The CDR3 totals 14 residues. Looking up the rest from reference TRBV30 and TRBJ1-2 gives the full variable domain: SQTIHQWPATLVQPVGSPLSLECTVEGTSNPNLYWYRQAAGRGLQLLFYSVGIGQISSEVPQNLSASRPQDRQFILSSKKLLLSDSGFYLCASSGTAAAYGYTFGSGTRLTVV.

This clonotype was observed a few times. This chain connects TRBV10-3 to TRBJ1-6; possible D gene TRBD1, 6 bases. Germline CDR1 and CDR2: ENHRY and SYGVKD. Between the trimmed V and J ends, which lost 2 bases and 7 bases, there was a span of 12 bases. The CDR3 is made up of 15 amino acids. The CDR3 nucleotides are TGTGCCATCAGTGAGGGAGGGGGACCCAATTCACCCCTCCACTTT. This sequence encodes CAISEGGGPNSPLHF.

This clonotype was detected a few times. This chain connects TRBV18 to TRBJ2-5; possibly TRBD2 for D (5 bases). With 2 bases removed from V and 1 base from J, the gap between germline ends came to 8 bases. The germline gives CDR1 KGHSH, CDR2 LQKENI. This CDR3 contains 14 residues. The DNA of the CDR3 is TGTGCCAGCTCACCAAATGAGGGCCAAGAGACCCAGTACTTC. It translates to CASSPNEGQETQYF.